The clone carrying this TCR beta chain was recorded a few times. Its antigen is currently unknown. This specimen comes from a study of beta chain features in type 1 diabetes. Whole-study results and caveats: A possible short-template PCR bias applies equally to patients and controls. Shortening of TCRB CDR3s, moderate but significant, appeared in all four CD4+ subsets of Type 1 diabetes patients. Overrepresentation of cells with high TCR expression could result from cDNA sequencing.

Since all of the isolated RNA was reverse transcribed, expressed TCRB transcripts were what got sequenced. The table came from immunoSEQ multiplex PCR; TCRdb's copy has only in-frame clones and leaves some out. The sample comprises over 600,000 clones, around 12% of which are singletons, and 0.095% to 0.15% rests with the top ten. This TCR was sampled from a man younger than 45 with type 1 diabetes. The sequencing input was naive CD4+ T cells from blood.

CDR3 amino acids: CASSPNRDQPQHF. CDR3 bases: TGTGCCAGCAGCCCCAACAGGGATCAGCCCCAGCATTTT. The V call is TRBV5-4, the J call TRBJ1-5; D might be TRBD1 (6 bases). V lost 4 bases and J 5 bases, leaving 10 bases between the germline ends. The CDR3 is 13 residues long. Germline values: CDR1 SGHNT, CDR2 YYREEE (reference sequence).